A selection of T cell receptor beta chains follows, all from one sample in a study of beta chain features in type 1 diabetes. Produced via immunoSEQ multiplex PCR; TCRdb's table is partial and in-frame only. The sample contains 240,000 or so clones, around 14% of which appear only once. The sequenced sample consisted of naive CD4+ T cells from blood. Receptor source: a man younger than 45 with type 1 diabetes. Each CDR3 is given with its conserved first and last residue. Each record gives: D gene, J gene, V gene, clone size, CDR3 protein, CDR3 DNA. A D gene is named only where the DNA matches it firmly. Some rows have no size entry. The others give once, few or many, or a class for an expanded clone.

D: NA
J: TRBJ1-5
V: TRBV30
size: few
CDR3: CAWSRQVNQPQHF
DNA: TGTGCCTGGAGCCGACAGGTCAATCAGCCCCAGCATTTT

D: NA
J: TRBJ2-6
V: TRBV30
size: few
CDR3: CAWSPSGSGANVLTF
DNA: TGTGCCTGGAGTCCCTCGGGCTCTGGGGCCAACGTCCTGACTTTC

D: NA
J: TRBJ2-3
V: TRBV7-2
size: few
CDR3: CASSLASVTDTQYF
DNA: TGTGCCAGCAGCTTAGCGTCAGTCACAGATACGCAGTATTTT

D: NA
J: TRBJ1-2
V: TRBV4-1
size: few
CDR3: CASSQGLRLGFGYTF
DNA: TGCGCCAGCAGCCAAGGGCTCCGCCTTGGTTTCGGCTACACCTTC

D: NA
J: TRBJ2-3
V: TRBV28
size: few
CDR3: CASSSADTQYF
DNA: TGTGCCAGCTCTAGCGCAGATACGCAGTATTTT

D: TRBD1
J: TRBJ2-3
V: TRBV9
size: few
CDR3: CASSGSQGGDTQYF
DNA: TGTGCCAGCAGCGGATCACAGGGGGGAGATACGCAGTATTTT

D: TRBD1
J: TRBJ1-2
V: TRBV18
size: NA
CDR3: CASSPNSDEGANGYTF
DNA: TGTGCCAGCTCACCGAACTCGGACGAGGGGGCGAATGGCTACACCTTC

D: TRBD1
J: TRBJ2-7
V: TRBV10-3
size: NA
CDR3: CAITPGQATYEQYF
DNA: TGTGCCATCACTCCCGGACAGGCGACCTACGAGCAGTACTTC

D: TRBD2
J: TRBJ2-5
V: TRBV7-7
size: NA
CDR3: CASSYGAGVLGETQYF
DNA: TGTGCCAGCAGCTACGGCGCGGGAGTCCTGGGGGAGACCCAGTACTTC

D: TRBD2
J: TRBJ2-7
V: TRBV18
size: few
CDR3: CASSLTSGTSYEQYF
DNA: TGTGCCAGCTCGTTGACTAGCGGGACTTCCTACGAGCAGTACTTC

D: TRBD2
J: TRBJ2-7
V: TRBV5-6
size: NA
CDR3: CASSLAASGGQYEQYF
DNA: TGTGCCAGCAGCTTGGCGGCTAGCGGGGGGCAATACGAGCAGTACTTC

D: TRBD2
J: TRBJ2-1
V: TRBV30
size: few
CDR3: CAWSPSGGPNEQFF
DNA: TGTGCCTGGTCCCCTAGCGGGGGGCCCAATGAGCAGTTCTTC

D: TRBD1
J: TRBJ1-1
V: TRBV5-1
size: few
CDR3: CAGQGERTEAFF
DNA: TGCGCCGGACAGGGTGAACGCACTGAAGCTTTCTTT

D: NA
J: TRBJ2-5
V: TRBV28
size: few
CDR3: CASSGWASAQETQYF
DNA: TGTGCCAGCAGCGGGTGGGCTAGCGCCCAAGAGACCCAGTACTTC

D: NA
J: TRBJ1-1
V: TRBV11-2
size: NA
CDR3: CASSRALNAEAFF
DNA: TGTGCCAGCAGCCGAGCCCTTAACGCTGAAGCTTTCTTT

D: TRBD1
J: TRBJ2-6
V: TRBV11-2
size: few
CDR3: CASSRTGGSGANVLTF
DNA: TGTGCCAGCAGCCGGACAGGGGGCTCTGGGGCCAACGTCCTGACTTTC

D: TRBD2
J: TRBJ2-1
V: TRBV9
size: NA
CDR3: CASSVAGGLVYNEQFF
DNA: TGTGCCAGCAGCGTAGCGGGGGGTTTGGTGTACAATGAGCAGTTCTTC

D: NA
J: TRBJ2-7
V: TRBV19
size: few
CDR3: CASSKDRNYEQYF
DNA: TGTGCCAGTAGTAAGGACAGAAACTACGAGCAGTACTTC

D: TRBD1
J: TRBJ1-5
V: TRBV19
size: NA
CDR3: CASSMATGDQHF
DNA: TGTGCCAGTAGTATGGCGACAGGGGACCAGCATTTT

D: NA
J: TRBJ1-6
V: TRBV27
size: few
CDR3: CASSLWAGQFDSPLHF
DNA: TGTGCCAGCAGTTTATGGGCAGGGCAATTCGATTCACCCCTCCACTTT

D: NA
J: TRBJ2-5
V: TRBV7-7
size: NA
CDR3: CASTPGVAGAQETQYF
DNA: TGTGCTAGCACCCCAGGGGTGGCGGGCGCTCAAGAGACCCAGTACTTC

D: NA
J: TRBJ2-1
V: TRBV7-2
size: few
CDR3: CASSALAGGQFF
DNA: TGTGCCAGCAGCGCCCTGGCTGGCGGGCAGTTCTTC

D: TRBD1
J: TRBJ2-7
V: TRBV29-1
size: few
CDR3: CSVERGQPREQYF
DNA: TGCAGCGTTGAACGGGGACAGCCCCGGGAGCAGTACTTC

D: NA
J: TRBJ2-1
V: TRBV23-1
size: many
CDR3: CASRRDRRIPSYNEQFF
DNA: TGCGCCAGCAGGCGGGATCGACGGATTCCCTCCTACAATGAGCAGTTCTTC

D: NA
J: TRBJ2-6
V: TRBV2
size: few
CDR3: CAGAELRANVLTF
DNA: TGTGCGGGAGCGGAGCTGAGGGCCAACGTCCTGACTTTC

D: NA
J: TRBJ1-5
V: TRBV5-1
size: NA
CDR3: CASSLDSGQPQHF
DNA: TGCGCCAGCAGCTTAGATTCCGGGCAGCCCCAGCATTTT

D: TRBD1
J: TRBJ1-1
V: TRBV18
size: NA
CDR3: CASSPGGYGNTEAFF
DNA: TGTGCCAGCTCCCCAGGGGGCTACGGAAACACTGAAGCTTTCTTT

D: NA
J: TRBJ2-5
V: TRBV29-1
size: NA
CDR3: CSVGSPQETQYF
DNA: TGCAGCGTTGGAAGCCCCCAAGAGACCCAGTACTTC

D: TRBD2
J: TRBJ2-5
V: TRBV5-1
size: few
CDR3: CASSVLAGGETQYF
DNA: TGCGCCAGCAGCGTTCTAGCGGGAGGGGAGACCCAGTACTTC

D: NA
J: TRBJ1-1
V: TRBV29-1
size: NA
CDR3: CSVDTGRNTEAFF
DNA: TGCAGCGTCGACACAGGGAGGAACACTGAAGCTTTCTTT

D: TRBD1
J: TRBJ1-5
V: TRBV4-2
size: few
CDR3: CASSQLTGGGQPQHF
DNA: TGTGCCAGCAGCCAACTTACAGGGGGGGGTCAGCCCCAGCATTTT

D: NA
J: TRBJ2-7
V: TRBV29-1
size: few
CDR3: CSVGGEGSEQYF
DNA: TGCAGCGTTGGGGGAGAGGGATCCGAGCAGTACTTC

D: TRBD1
J: TRBJ2-6
V: TRBV11-3
size: few
CDR3: CASSYTGAGANVLTF
DNA: TGTGCCAGCAGCTACACAGGGGCTGGGGCCAACGTCCTGACTTTC

D: NA
J: TRBJ1-3
V: TRBV7-2
size: few
CDR3: CASSPHQGSGNTIYF
DNA: TGTGCCAGCAGCCCCCATCAGGGTTCTGGAAACACCATATATTTT

D: TRBD1
J: TRBJ1-5
V: TRBV2
size: NA
CDR3: CASSLDRGEPQHF
DNA: TGTGCCAGCAGCCTGGACAGGGGGGAGCCCCAGCATTTT

D: NA
J: TRBJ2-5
V: TRBV5-4
size: few
CDR3: CASSLPGSETQYF
DNA: TGTGCCAGCAGCTTACCGGGATCGGAGACCCAGTACTTC

D: NA
J: TRBJ2-1
V: TRBV5-5
size: NA
CDR3: CASSLSLDVSYNEQFF
DNA: TGTGCCAGCAGCTTGTCTCTAGACGTCTCCTACAATGAGCAGTTCTTC

D: NA
J: TRBJ2-1
V: TRBV10-3
size: few
CDR3: CAIRLRQEQFF
DNA: TGTGCCATCAGACTTAGACAGGAGCAGTTCTTC

D: TRBD1
J: TRBJ2-6
V: TRBV10-3
size: NA
CDR3: CAISAGQVSGANVLTF
DNA: TGTGCCATCAGTGCTGGACAGGTCTCTGGGGCCAACGTCCTGACTTTC

D: TRBD1
J: TRBJ1-2
V: TRBV19
size: few
CDR3: CASSAPGQGAYGYTF
DNA: TGTGCCAGTAGTGCACCGGGACAGGGGGCTTATGGCTACACCTTC

D: NA
J: TRBJ2-5
V: TRBV30
size: NA
CDR3: CAWSLKTGGGKTQYF
DNA: TGTGCCTGGAGTCTCAAAACGGGGGGCGGGAAGACCCAGTACTTC

D: NA
J: TRBJ2-7
V: TRBV30
size: NA
CDR3: CAWTERTYEQYF
DNA: TGTGCCTGGACCGAGAGAACCTACGAGCAGTACTTC

D: TRBD1
J: TRBJ1-5
V: TRBV5-4
size: few
CDR3: CASSLDRGNQPQHF
DNA: TGTGCCAGCAGCCTAGACAGGGGCAATCAGCCCCAGCATTTT

D: NA
J: TRBJ1-2
V: TRBV10-3
size: few
CDR3: CAISYGLIGYGYTF
DNA: TGTGCCATCAGCTACGGACTAATCGGCTATGGCTACACCTTC

D: NA
J: TRBJ1-2
V: TRBV10-3
size: few
CDR3: CAISDVRGASGYTF
DNA: TGTGCCATCAGTGATGTACGGGGGGCCTCGGGCTACACCTTC

D: NA
J: TRBJ2-5
V: TRBV18
size: NA
CDR3: CASSPGQGETQYF
DNA: TGTGCCAGCTCACCCGGCCAGGGAGAGACCCAGTACTTC

D: TRBD1
J: TRBJ2-2
V: TRBV5-1
size: NA
CDR3: CASSLLDRSTGELFF
DNA: TGCGCCAGCAGCTTGTTGGACAGGTCCACCGGGGAGCTGTTTTTT

D: TRBD1
J: TRBJ1-2
V: TRBV5-1
size: few
CDR3: CASRTGGAHGYTF
DNA: TGCGCCAGCCGTACAGGGGGCGCACATGGCTACACCTTC